This TCR beta chain derives from a study of T cell changes during pregnancy in multiple sclerosis. TCRdb's copy holds only in-frame clones and misses some; the assay was immunoSEQ multiplex PCR. The data hold about 69,000 clones, with under 95% observed a single time. CDR1 ENHRY and CDR2 SYGVKD come from the germline V gene. Germline trimming cut 11 bases from V and 2 bases from J; bases unmatched to any gene: 8. CDR3 size: 14 residues. The rearrangement uses TRBV10-3 and TRBJ2-7; 11 nucleotides agree with TRBD2. This receptor was taken from a female donor with multiple sclerosis, enrolled in a pregnancy study. The sequencing here drew on peripheral blood, taken in the third trimester of pregnancy. The CDR3 nucleotides read TGTGCCGCCGATCTAGCGGGGGGCCCCTACGAGCAGTACTTC. This codes for CAADLAGGPYEQYF.